This T cell receptor beta chain was obtained from a study of T cell responses to AZD1222 COVID-19 vaccine. Study-wide results and caveats: Clonal diversity may have been underestimated, and the donors were mostly white British, with more females than males. Baseline seropositives among AZD1222 recipients totaled only 5 to 7.

V was cut by 0 bases and J by 1 base, with 1 base left in between. CDR3 length: 12 amino acids. Germline-derived CDR1 and CDR2 are SGDLS and YYNGEE. Data came from immunoSEQ multiplex PCR; TCRdb stores just in-frame clones and leaves some out. The sample holds roughly 140,000 clones, around 87% seen once. Turning to this clone: The antigen remains undetermined.

Sequencing used peripheral blood, obtained 28 days after the second AZD1222 dose. This TCR was recovered from an adult who received the AZD1222 COVID-19 vaccine. This chain connects TRBV9 to TRBJ1-2; D gene ambiguous. The CDR3, as DNA: TGTGCCAGCAGCGTAGATAACTATGGCTACACCTTC. Residues: CASSVDNYGYTF.